A selection of T cell receptor beta chains follows, all from one sample in a study of blood T cell repertoires in COVID-19. TCRdb's table, derived via immunoSEQ multiplex PCR, lists solely in-frame clones and lacks some. The sample has 100,000 to 150,000 clones, about four fifths seen once; the top ten hold under 45%. Sequencing was carried out using peripheral blood. The origin of the receptors is a man aged 40-49 years with active or convalescent COVID-19. Both conserved end residues are part of each CDR3. D genes are given only for firm matches. Expanded clones are given a class, and other clones once, few, many or no size at all.

few	-	TRBJ2-2	TRBV7-9	TGTGCCAGCAGCTTAAGCTCGGCAGGGGTCTGGGCCGGGGAGCTGTTTTTT	CASSLSSAGVWAGELFF
-	-	TRBJ2-3	TRBV6-5	TGTGCCAGCTTCGGAGGGGCGCGAGATACGCAGTATTTT	CASFGGARDTQYF
-	-	TRBJ1-6	TRBV2	TGTGCCAGCAGTCACGGGACTGGTCGTCCTGGCTCACCCCTCCACTTT	CASSHGTGRPGSPLHF
-	TRBD1	TRBJ2-7	TRBV27	TGTGCCAGCAGTTTCCCCGGGACAGGGGGCGTCGAGCAGTACTTC	CASSFPGTGGVEQYF
-	-	TRBJ1-6	TRBV28	TGTGCCAGCAGAGAGACAGTTTCACCCCTCCACTTT	CASRETVSPLHF
-	TRBD1	TRBJ2-1	TRBV2	TGTGCCAGCAGTGACCGGGACAGGGGGCAAGTTAATGAGCAGTTCTTC	CASSDRDRGQVNEQFF
few	-	TRBJ1-1	TRBV7-6	TGTGCCAGCTCGAGGGTTGAGGGCACTGAAGCTTTCTTT	CASSRVEGTEAFF
-	-	TRBJ1-1	TRBV7-2	TGTGCCAGCAGCTTACCCCCCGTAAACACTGAAGCTTTCTTT	CASSLPPVNTEAFF
-	TRBD2	TRBJ2-7	TRBV5-4	TGTGCCAGCAGCCCGGGGACTAGCGACTCCTACGAGCAGTACTTC	CASSPGTSDSYEQYF
-	-	TRBJ2-1	TRBV2	TGTGCCAGCGGGCCAAACAATGAGCAGTTCTTC	CASGPNNEQFF
-	TRBD2	TRBJ2-3	TRBV14	TGTGCCAGCAGTCCCCCGGGACTAGCGGTTACAGATACGCAGTATTTT	CASSPPGLAVTDTQYF
-	-	TRBJ1-2	TRBV14	TGTGCCAGCAGCCAAGGCGGGGCTAACTATGGCTACACCTTC	CASSQGGANYGYTF
-	-	TRBJ2-7	TRBV30	-	CAWGTGAF
-	-	TRBJ2-4	TRBV30	TGTGCCTGGAGTGTACAGGGCGGCGGTCAGTACTTC	CAWSVQGGGQYF
few	-	TRBJ1-4	TRBV4-1	TGCGCCAGCAGCCAAGAGAGAGGCGGTAATGAAAAACTGTTTTTT	CASSQERGGNEKLFF
once	-	TRBJ2-1	TRBV18	TGTGCCAGCTCACCACCGCAAGCCTCCTACAATGAGCAGTTCTTC	CASSPPQASYNEQFF
-	TRBD1	TRBJ1-1	TRBV19	TGTGCCAGTAGTCAAACCGCGGGACAGGGGATCGGTGAAGCTTTCTTT	CASSQTAGQGIGEAFF
-	-	TRBJ2-5	TRBV12-5	TGTGCTAGTGGCCTGGTTGTGGGCCATCGGGAGACCCAGTACTTC	CASGLVVGHRETQYF
-	-	TRBJ2-1	TRBV21-1	TGTGCCAGCAGCAAAGGTGAGCGGGGTTCCTACAATGAGCAGTTCTTC	CASSKGERGSYNEQFF
-	-	TRBJ1-1	TRBV2	TGTGCCACCACGACAGAAAACACTGAAGCTTTCTTT	CATTTENTEAFF
-	-	TRBJ1-6	TRBV28	TGTGCCAGCAGTTTCCTGGGGGCGGAACTCCACTTT	CASSFLGAELHF
few	TRBD1	TRBJ2-2	TRBV6-5	TGTGGGACAGGGGTCAACACCGGGGAGCTGTTTTTT	CGTGVNTGELFF
-	-	TRBJ1-1	TRBV7-3	TGTGCCAGCAGCTTAACCGGGGGTCTCGGCGCTGAAGCTTTCTTT	CASSLTGGLGAEAFF
-	-	TRBJ1-1	TRBV7-2	TGTGCCAGCAGCCTTGGAGTTGGGACTGAAGCTTTCTTT	CASSLGVGTEAFF
-	-	TRBJ1-1	TRBV11-2	TGTGCCAGCAGCTTAGCATCTGAAGCTTTCTTT	CASSLASEAFF
-	TRBD2	TRBJ2-1	TRBV7-3	TGTGCCAGCAGCGGACCCGGGACTAGCGGTTACAATGAGCAGTTCTTC	CASSGPGTSGYNEQFF
-	TRBD1	TRBJ1-2	TRBV28	TGTGCCAGCAGACCCCCAGGGACAGGGGCTGTAGGCTACACCTTC	CASRPPGTGAVGYTF
-	-	TRBJ1-5	TRBV23-1	TGCGCCAGCAGTCTCCCCAGGGCCGTGGGGAATCAGCCCCAGCATTTT	CASSLPRAVGNQPQHF
-	TRBD1	TRBJ2-2	TRBV18	TGTGCCAGCTCACCAACATGGGACAGAAACACCGGGGAGCTGTTTTTT	CASSPTWDRNTGELFF
once	-	TRBJ1-6	TRBV30	TGTGCCTGGAGCGAGGGTTTCAACTCCTATAATTCACCCCTCCACTTT	CAWSEGFNSYNSPLHF
-	TRBD1	TRBJ1-5	TRBV4-3	TGCGCCAGCAGCCAAGATCTGGTGACAGGGGGCTCCGGCAATCAGCCCCAGCATTTT	CASSQDLVTGGSGNQPQHF
-	-	TRBJ1-3	TRBV13	TGTGCCAGCAGCTTAGCGGTTTCTGGAAACACCATATATTTT	CASSLAVSGNTIYF
few	-	TRBJ1-1	TRBV3-1/TRBV3-2	TGTGCCAGCAGCCAAAATACAATGAACACTGAAGCTTTCTTT	CASSQNTMNTEAFF
-	TRBD2	TRBJ2-1	TRBV6-4	TGTGCCAGCAGTGAAGCGGGAGGGCCGCAGTTCTTC	CASSEAGGPQFF
-	-	TRBJ1-4	TRBV27	TGTGCCAGCAGTCAAAGGACAGCCGCTAATGAAAAACTGTTTTTT	CASSQRTAANEKLFF
-	-	TRBJ1-1	TRBV5-5	TGTGCCAGCAGCTTGTTGGGCTTGAACACTGAAGCTTTCTTT	CASSLLGLNTEAFF
few	-	TRBJ1-6	TRBV11-2	TGTGCCAGCAGTGGCGGGCAGATAAGTTCACCCCTCCACTTT	CASSGGQISSPLHF
once	-	TRBJ1-5	TRBV6-1	TGTGCCAGCAGTGCCAGTGGGAGCGCGGACCTTTATCAGCCCCAGCATTTT	CASSASGSADLYQPQHF
-	-	TRBJ1-6	TRBV7-2	TGTGCCAGCAGCTTAGATCGGCAGGGTAATTCACCCCTCCACTTT	CASSLDRQGNSPLHF
-	TRBD1	TRBJ1-5	TRBV19	TGTGCCAGTTCCGACAGGGCCCTGCATTTT	CASSDRALHF